This T cell receptor beta chain was identified in a study of early T cells in non-severe SARS-CoV-2 infection. As for the study in general: Sequenced material consisted of bulk RNA (from unsorted whole blood), and chains were unpaired.

The TCR library protocol was used to attach unique molecular identifiers. These identifiers were attached to individual cDNA molecules. TCRdb reprocessed the 5' RACE reads with MiXCR, giving one entry per CDR3 protein. Among more than 95,000 distinct CDR3 sequences, about 16% were seen once, and the ten largest hold 20% to 25%. Sequenced material: whole blood. This TCR was sampled from an adult who was a healthcare worker with PCR-confirmed SARS-CoV-2 infection or an uninfected control (not recorded which).

The CDR3 DNA follows: TGTGCCAGCAGCTTATTCTTCGGGGACGAGCAGTACTTC. Encoded protein: CASSLFFGDEQYF. The chain links TRBV7-9 to TRBJ2-7; D may be TRBD2 (5 bases). Germline V gene data show CDR1 as SEHNR and CDR2 as FQNEAQ (reference sequence). CDR3 length: 13 amino acids. The germline V and J ends were trimmed by 2 bases and 5 bases, with 10 bases remaining between them.